Reported below is one T cell receptor beta chain. This specimen comes from a study of blood T cell repertoires in COVID-19. Study background: Acute and convalescent COVID-19 samples came from the United States, Italy and Spain. Nucleic acid was either cDNA or gDNA, and it came from T cells, B-cell-depleted T cells, or PBMCs.

Study processing details: Counts of nucleated cells, estimated from reference gene primer amplification, were obtained. Sequencing used immunoSEQ multiplex PCR; TCRdb keeps in-frame clones, though not all of them. V and J calls plus clone size are reproduced from that table; the DNA served to infer D and trimming. This table has roughly 190,000 clones, roughly 80% appearing once. Between the trimmed V and J ends, which lost 4 bases and 10 bases, there was a span of 14 bases. The CDR3 has 13 amino acids. A Seattle source enrolled patients during active infection and followed them longitudinally. The sample consisted of peripheral blood. The source of this sequence is a woman aged 70-85 years with COVID-19, enrolled during active disease. The chain links TRBV12-3 or TRBV12-4 to TRBJ1-5; no clear D. CDR3 sequence (DNA): TGTGCCAGCAGTTCCGGAGGTGTGTATCCCCAGCATTTT. The encoded protein is CASSSGGVYPQHF.